One sample yielded the 22 T cell receptor beta chains listed below, sequenced in a study of cytomegalovirus exposure and HLA in healthy donors (dated by TCRdb to about 2017). Libraries were made using the immunoSEQ multiplex PCR assay. For the multiplex PCR, a mixture combining 60 forward primers for TCR Vbeta segments and 13 reverse primers for TCR Jbeta segments was used. The source is immuneACCESS, and TCRdb retained only in-frame sequences with V and J called. Part of the clones is not carried over; for the studies checked, unresolved V genes explain less than half of this, and the remainder is unexplained. This sample lists about 120,000 clones; approximately 69% were detected once. Around 3.9% of the sample rests with the top ten. The sequencing input was PBMCs. The receptors originated from a woman aged 40 to 50 in good health and CMV-seropositive.

V gene TRBV7-9 combines with J gene TRBJ2-1; 14 bases map to TRBD2. The CDR3 spans 18 residues. V lost 5 bases and J lost 0; bases outside the gene matches: 6. CDR1 is SEHNR, CDR2 FQNEAQ, per germline (reference sequence). In DNA form, the CDR3 reads TGTGCCAGCAGCCCAGGACTAGCGGGAGGAACCTCCTACAATGAGCAGTTCTTC. It codes for CASSPGLAGGTSYNEQFF. Variable domain in full (rest from reference TRBV7-9 and TRBJ2-1): DTGVSQNPRHKITKRGQNVTFRCDPISEHNRLYWYRQTLGQGPEFLTYFQNEAQLEKSRLLSDRFSAERPKGSFSTLEIQRTEQGDSAMYLCASSPGLAGGTSYNEQFFGPGTRLTVL.

The chain joins TRBV4-1 to TRBJ2-5; TRBD1 aligns across 9 bases. Germline V CDR1 and CDR2: MGHRA, YSYEKL. The CDR3 spans 15 residues. J lost 3 bases, V lost 1 base, and 3 bases had no gene match. The CDR3 coding sequence is TGCGCCAGCAGCCAAGGGAGACAGGGGGAAGAGACCCAGTACTTC. This sequence encodes CASSQGRQGEETQYF.

This clone was observed a few times. The chain is built from TRBV7-9 and TRBJ1-1; 8 bases map to TRBD1. V was clipped by 5 bases and J by 3 bases; unmatched bases: 17. CDR1 and CDR2 (germline): SEHNR, FQNEAQ (reference sequence). The CDR3 runs 18 residues. The CDR3 reads CASSRRTGSELRDTEAFF. CDR3 DNA: TGTGCCAGCAGCCGCCGGACAGGGTCGGAGCTAAGGGACACTGAAGCTTTCTTT.

V and J are TRBV29-1 and TRBJ1-1; D ambiguous. The CDR3 is 14 residues long. Per the germline V gene, CDR1 is SQVTM and CDR2 is ANQGSEA. Trimming removed 5 bases from V and 1 base from J, with 14 bases in between. In DNA, the CDR3 is TGCAGCGTTTTCCTTAGACGGGAGAACACTGAAGCTTTCTTT. It translates to CSVFLRRENTEAFF.

The V call is TRBV10-3, the J call TRBJ2-5, with 10 bases identical to TRBD2. The length of the CDR3 is 15 residues. CDR1 and CDR2 from the germline V gene are ENHRY and SYGVKD. V lost 4 bases, J lost 2 bases, and 4 bases stayed unmatched. DNA of the CDR3: TGTGCCATCAGTGGAGGACTAGCGGCTCAAGAGACCCAGTACTTC. Protein: CAISGGLAAQETQYF.

This clone showed up just a few times. The chain recombines TRBV15 with TRBJ2-2; D remains ambiguous. The V end was cut by 5 bases, the J end by 6 bases, with 10 bases between. Per germline, CDR1 LNHNV and CDR2 YYDKDF (reference sequence). The CDR3 totals 13 residues. Here the CDR3 reads CATSPSLSGELFF. The CDR3 DNA reads TGTGCCACCAGCCCCTCCTTGTCCGGGGAGCTGTTTTTT.

CDR3 sequence: CASREDRAYNEQFF. As DNA, the CDR3 is TGTGCCAGCAGGGAGGACAGAGCTTACAATGAGCAGTTCTTC. The V and J genes are TRBV2 and TRBJ2-1; tentatively, D is TRBD1 (6 bases). There are 14 residues in the CDR3. The V gene's germline CDR1 is SNHLY and CDR2 FYNNEI. Deletions cut 6 bases from V and 4 bases from J, with 13 bases between.

The rearrangement uses TRBV5-4 and TRBJ2-4; 8 bases align to TRBD2. Germline V gives CDR1 SGHNT, CDR2 YYREEE (reference sequence). V shed 1 base, J shed 0 bases, and the junction held 6 bases outside the gene matches. This CDR3 contains 17 residues. CDR3 sequence (DNA): TGTGCCAGCAGCTTGTCGGGTAGCGGGGTAGCCAAAAACATTCAGTACTTC. This gives the protein CASSLSGSGVAKNIQYF.

J is TRBJ2-1 and V is TRBV6-5; 9 nucleotides align to TRBD1. The junction had 2 bases not matched to a gene; V was cut back by 0 bases and J by 5 bases. The germline gives CDR1 MNHEY, CDR2 SVGAGI. CDR3 size: 15 residues. Here the CDR3 DNA reads TGTGCCAGCAGTTACTCGTGGACAGGGGACAATGAGCAGTTCTTC. Translated, it gives CASSYSWTGDNEQFF.

V gene TRBV7-3 combines with J gene TRBJ1-5; perhaps TRBD1 as D (6 bases). The length of the CDR3 is 15 residues. Trimming shortened V by 5 bases and J by 3 bases, and 14 bases separated the two germline ends. CDR1 and CDR2 (germline): SGHTA, FQGTGA. CDR3 nucleotide sequence: TGTGCCAGCAGCCCAAGCGGGGGGCACAATCAGCCCCAGCATTTT. This gives the protein CASSPSGGHNQPQHF.

This clone appeared a few times. J is TRBJ2-1 and V is TRBV4-2; D might be TRBD2 (5 bases). The length of the CDR3 is 16 residues. The V gene's germline CDR1 is LGHNA and CDR2 YNFKEQ. The V gene lost 0 bases and the J gene lost 2 bases, with 11 bases spanning the gap. The CDR3 DNA reads TGTGCCAGCAGCCAAGATCTAAGCGGAACCTACAATGAGCAGTTCTTC. This sequence encodes CASSQDLSGTYNEQFF.

V and J are TRBV6-6 and TRBJ2-1; D is ambiguous. Germline V gene lookup returns CDR1 MNHNY and CDR2 SVGAGI (reference sequence). The CDR3 is 12 amino acids. Between the trimmed V and J ends, which lost 6 bases and 4 bases, there was a span of 7 bases. The CDR3, as DNA: TGTGCCAGCAGCCCCTTGTACAATGAGCAGTTCTTC. This translates into CASSPLYNEQFF.

The chain couples TRBV6-6 to TRBJ1-2; D gene unclear. V was shortened by 4 bases and J by 1 base, with 16 bases between the two germline ends. The CDR3 is 16 amino acids. CDR1 MNHNY and CDR2 SVGAGI come from the germline V gene (reference sequence). The CDR3 bases are TGTGCCAGCAGTTTACTTATCACGGTCGGTAACTATGGCTACACCTTC. It specifies CASSLLITVGNYGYTF.

V is TRBV2 and J is TRBJ2-5, with TRBD1 matching over 8 bases. V lost 8 bases and J lost 4; bases outside the gene matches: 3. Per the germline V gene, CDR1 is SNHLY and CDR2 is FYNNEI. CDR3 length equals 12 residues. The CDR3 nucleotides read TGTGCCAGCCGAGACAGGGGAGAGACCCAGTACTTC. This sequence encodes CASRDRGETQYF.

About this clone: The junction does not match germline at one end; this may be a read error. The chain links TRBV7-9 to TRBJ2-7; D is possibly TRBD2 (5 bases). This CDR3 spans 12 amino acids. Per germline, CDR1 SEHNR and CDR2 FQNEAQ (reference sequence). The CDR3 nucleotides are TGTTCCAGCAGCTTAGGCCCTAGCCAGCAGTACTTC. Translating gives CSSSLGPSQQYF.

The chain couples TRBV5-6 to TRBJ2-3, with D uncertain. Germline V gives CDR1 SGHDT, CDR2 YYEEEE. V was clipped by 0 bases and J by 4 bases, with 12 bases between them. The CDR3 consists of 15 residues. CDR3 nucleotides: TGTGCCAGCAGCTTGGTGCTAACGTCCGCAGATACGCAGTATTTT. Translating gives CASSLVLTSADTQYF.

CDR3 protein: CASRFIGANVLTF. The CDR3 region has the DNA TGTGCCAGCAGATTTATTGGGGCCAACGTCCTGACTTTC. The rearrangement links TRBV6-5 to TRBJ2-6; no reliable D call. The CDR3 contains 13 residues. Trimming pared 6 bases from V and 3 bases from J, leaving 6 bases between. The V gene's germline CDR1 is MNHEY and CDR2 SVGAGI.

V gene TRBV2 combines with J gene TRBJ2-3; a possible D gene is TRBD2 (6 bases). Per the germline V gene, CDR1 is SNHLY and CDR2 is FYNNEI. Trimming left V 6 bases short and J 4 bases short, with 8 bases between. This CDR3 has 12 residues. Here the CDR3 reads CASSWEADTQYF. CDR3 bases: TGTGCCAGCAGCTGGGAGGCAGATACGCAGTATTTT.

The chain uses TRBV4-2 and TRBJ2-3, with 7 positions matching TRBD2. The CDR3 spans 16 residues. Germline V gene data show CDR1 as LGHNA and CDR2 as YNFKEQ. After removal of 4 bases from V and 2 bases from J, the junction contained 9 bases not matched to a gene. This CDR3 reads CASSPYSLAITDTQYF. CDR3 nucleotide sequence: TGTGCCAGCAGCCCCTACTCACTAGCGATCACAGATACGCAGTATTTT.

V is TRBV7-6 and J is TRBJ2-3; a weak D match, TRBD2 (6 bases). Germline CDR1 SGHVS, CDR2 FNYEAQ. CDR3 size: 15 residues. V was trimmed by 1 base and J by 1 base, leaving 9 bases between them. CDR3 amino acids: CASSLDRGGTDTQYF. The CDR3 coding sequence is TGTGCCAGCAGCTTAGATCGCGGGGGCACAGATACGCAGTATTTT.

The V call is TRBV29-1, the J call TRBJ1-2, with 7 positions matching TRBD1. V lost 1 base, J lost 4 bases, and 0 bases stayed unmatched. CDR1 is SQVTM, CDR2 ANQGSEA, per germline. This CDR3 has 12 amino acids. CDR3 residues: CSVEGQGYGYTF. The CDR3 DNA is TGCAGCGTTGAAGGACAGGGCTATGGCTACACCTTC.

The chain uses TRBV5-1 and TRBJ1-1; D unclear. V lost 2 bases to trimming and J lost 0 bases, with 8 bases between them. Germline-derived CDR1 and CDR2 are SGHRS and YFSETQ. The CDR3 consists of 14 residues. Here the CDR3 reads CASSFEGVNTEAFF. CDR3 nucleotide sequence: TGCGCCAGCAGCTTTGAGGGCGTGAACACTGAAGCTTTCTTT.